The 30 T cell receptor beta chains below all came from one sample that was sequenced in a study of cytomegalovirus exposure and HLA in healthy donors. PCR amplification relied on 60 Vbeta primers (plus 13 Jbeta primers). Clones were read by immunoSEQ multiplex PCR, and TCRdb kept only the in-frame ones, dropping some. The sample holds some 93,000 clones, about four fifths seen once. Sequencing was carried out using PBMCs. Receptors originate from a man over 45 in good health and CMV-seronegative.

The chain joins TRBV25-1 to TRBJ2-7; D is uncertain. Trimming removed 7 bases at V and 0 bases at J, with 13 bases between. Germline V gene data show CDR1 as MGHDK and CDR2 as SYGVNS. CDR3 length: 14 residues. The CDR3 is CASTPAGSSYEQYF. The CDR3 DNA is TGTGCCAGCACTCCGGCAGGCTCCTCCTACGAGCAGTACTTC.

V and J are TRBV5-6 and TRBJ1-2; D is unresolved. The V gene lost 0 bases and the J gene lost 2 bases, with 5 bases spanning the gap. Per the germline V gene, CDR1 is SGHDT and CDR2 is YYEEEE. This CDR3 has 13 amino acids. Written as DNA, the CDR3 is TGTGCCAGCAGCTTGGCCTCGAACTATGGCTACACCTTC. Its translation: CASSLASNYGYTF.

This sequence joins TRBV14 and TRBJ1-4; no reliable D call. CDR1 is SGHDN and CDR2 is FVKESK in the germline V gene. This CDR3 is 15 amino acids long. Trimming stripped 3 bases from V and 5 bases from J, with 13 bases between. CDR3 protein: CASSHETSGNEKLFF. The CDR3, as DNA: TGTGCCAGCAGCCATGAGACAAGCGGCAATGAAAAACTGTTTTTT. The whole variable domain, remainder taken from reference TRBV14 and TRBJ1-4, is EAGVTQFPSHSVIEKGQTVTLRCDPISGHDNLYWYRRVMGKEIKFLLHFVKESKQDESGMPNNRFLAERTGGTYSTLKVQPAELEDSGVYFCASSHETSGNEKLFFGSGTQLSVL.

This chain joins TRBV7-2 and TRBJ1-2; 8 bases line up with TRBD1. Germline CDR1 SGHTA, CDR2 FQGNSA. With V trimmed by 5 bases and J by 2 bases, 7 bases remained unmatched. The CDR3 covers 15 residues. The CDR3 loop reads CASSAPDRANYGYTF. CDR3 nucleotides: TGTGCCAGCAGCGCCCCGGACAGGGCGAACTATGGCTACACCTTC.

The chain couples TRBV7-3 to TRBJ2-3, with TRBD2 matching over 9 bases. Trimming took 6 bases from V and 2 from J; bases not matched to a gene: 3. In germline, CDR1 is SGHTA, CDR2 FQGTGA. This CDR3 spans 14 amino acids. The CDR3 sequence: CASRLAGVTDTQYF. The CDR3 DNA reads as TGTGCCAGCAGGTTAGCGGGAGTCACAGATACGCAGTATTTT.

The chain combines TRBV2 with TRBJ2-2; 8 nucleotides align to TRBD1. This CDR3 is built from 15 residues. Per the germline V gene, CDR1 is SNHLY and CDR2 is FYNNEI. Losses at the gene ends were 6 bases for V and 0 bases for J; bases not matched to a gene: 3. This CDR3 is CASSTQGANTGELFF. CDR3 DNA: TGTGCCAGCAGCACACAGGGGGCGAACACCGGGGAGCTGTTTTTT.

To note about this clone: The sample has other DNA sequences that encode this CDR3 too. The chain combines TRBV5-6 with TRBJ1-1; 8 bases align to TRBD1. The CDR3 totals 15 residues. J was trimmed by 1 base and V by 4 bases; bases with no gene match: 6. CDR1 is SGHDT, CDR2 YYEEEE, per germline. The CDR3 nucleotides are TGTGCCAGCAGCCTAAGACAGGGGCGGAACACTGAAGCTTTCTTT. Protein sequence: CASSLRQGRNTEAFF.

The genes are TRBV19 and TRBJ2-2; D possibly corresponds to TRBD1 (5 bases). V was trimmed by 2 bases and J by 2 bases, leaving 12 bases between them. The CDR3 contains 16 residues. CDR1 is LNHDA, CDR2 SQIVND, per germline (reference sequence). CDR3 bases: TGTGCCAGTAGTATATTCAGGGCGATAAACACCGGGGAGCTGTTTTTT. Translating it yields CASSIFRAINTGELFF.

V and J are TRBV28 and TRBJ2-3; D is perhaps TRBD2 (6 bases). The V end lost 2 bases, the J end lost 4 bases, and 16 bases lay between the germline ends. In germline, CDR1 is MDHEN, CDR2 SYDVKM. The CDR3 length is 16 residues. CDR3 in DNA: TGTGCCAGCAGTTTACACTCCGAAGGGAGGTCAGATACGCAGTATTTT. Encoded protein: CASSLHSEGRSDTQYF.

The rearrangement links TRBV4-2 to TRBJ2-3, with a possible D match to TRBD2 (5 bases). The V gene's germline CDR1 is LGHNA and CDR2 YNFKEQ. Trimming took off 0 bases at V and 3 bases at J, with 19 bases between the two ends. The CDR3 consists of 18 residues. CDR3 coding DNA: TGTGCCAGCAGCCAAGAGGCGGTAGGGCTAGCAGTGACAGATACGCAGTATTTT. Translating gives CASSQEAVGLAVTDTQYF.

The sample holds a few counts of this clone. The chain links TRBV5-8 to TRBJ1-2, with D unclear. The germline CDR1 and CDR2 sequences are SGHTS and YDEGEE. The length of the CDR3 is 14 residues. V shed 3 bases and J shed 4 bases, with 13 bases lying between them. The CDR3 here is CASSSRQYIYGYTF. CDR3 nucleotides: TGTGCCAGCAGCTCCCGACAATACATCTATGGCTACACCTTC.

The chain's CDR3 is CASSLAEGTGELFF. The CDR3 DNA is TGTGCCAGCAGCTTAGCCGAGGGCACCGGGGAGCTGTTTTTT. V usage is TRBV7-9 and J usage is TRBJ2-2; D is perhaps TRBD2 (5 bases). The germline gives CDR1 SEHNR, CDR2 FQNEAQ (reference sequence). CDR3 length: 14 amino acids. With 0 bases removed from V and 4 bases from J, the gap between germline ends came to 6 bases.

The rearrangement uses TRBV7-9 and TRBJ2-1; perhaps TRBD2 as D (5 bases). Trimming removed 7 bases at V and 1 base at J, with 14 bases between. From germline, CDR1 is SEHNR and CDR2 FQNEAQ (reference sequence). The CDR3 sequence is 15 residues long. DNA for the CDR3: TGTGCCAGCACCGTCGGGGTTGGGTCCTACAATGAGCAGTTCTTC. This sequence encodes CASTVGVGSYNEQFF. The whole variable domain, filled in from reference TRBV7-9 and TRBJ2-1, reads DTGVSQNPRHKITKRGQNVTFRCDPISEHNRLYWYRQTLGQGPEFLTYFQNEAQLEKSRLLSDRFSAERPKGSFSTLEIQRTEQGDSAMYLCASTVGVGSYNEQFFGPGTRLTVL.

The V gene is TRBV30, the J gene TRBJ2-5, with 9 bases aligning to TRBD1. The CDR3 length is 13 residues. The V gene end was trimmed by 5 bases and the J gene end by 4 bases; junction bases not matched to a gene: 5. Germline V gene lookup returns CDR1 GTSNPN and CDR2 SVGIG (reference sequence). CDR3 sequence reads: CAWDTGGAETQYF. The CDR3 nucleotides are TGTGCCTGGGATACAGGGGGCGCAGAGACCCAGTACTTC. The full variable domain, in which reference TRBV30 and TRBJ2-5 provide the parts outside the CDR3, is SQTIHQWPATLVQPVGSPLSLECTVEGTSNPNLYWYRQAAGRGLQLLFYSVGIGQISSEVPQNLSASRPQDRQFILSSKKLLLSDSGFYLCAWDTGGAETQYFGPGTRLLVL.

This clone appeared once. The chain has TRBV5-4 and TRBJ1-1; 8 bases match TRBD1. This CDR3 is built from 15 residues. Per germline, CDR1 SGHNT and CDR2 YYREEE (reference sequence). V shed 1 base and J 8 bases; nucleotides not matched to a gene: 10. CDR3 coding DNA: TGTGCCAGCAGCTTGCTAACAGGGGGGAACGTCGAAGCTTTCTTT. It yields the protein CASSLLTGGNVEAFF.

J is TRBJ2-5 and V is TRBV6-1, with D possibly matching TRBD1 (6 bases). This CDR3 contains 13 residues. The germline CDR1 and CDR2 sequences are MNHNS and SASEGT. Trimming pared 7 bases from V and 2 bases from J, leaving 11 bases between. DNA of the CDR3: TGTGCCAGCACCAGACAGGCGCAAGAGACCCAGTACTTC. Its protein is CASTRQAQETQYF.

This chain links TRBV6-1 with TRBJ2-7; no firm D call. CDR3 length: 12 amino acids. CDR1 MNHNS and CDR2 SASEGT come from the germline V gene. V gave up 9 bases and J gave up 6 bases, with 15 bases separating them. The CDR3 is CASGWATTEQYF. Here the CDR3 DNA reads TGTGCCAGTGGATGGGCTACCACCGAGCAGTACTTC.

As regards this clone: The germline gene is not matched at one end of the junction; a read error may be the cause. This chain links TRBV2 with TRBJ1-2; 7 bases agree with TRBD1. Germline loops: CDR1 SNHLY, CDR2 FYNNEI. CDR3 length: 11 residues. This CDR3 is CASREGGGYTF. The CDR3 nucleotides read TGTGCCAGCCGTGAAGGGGGCGGCTACACCTTC.

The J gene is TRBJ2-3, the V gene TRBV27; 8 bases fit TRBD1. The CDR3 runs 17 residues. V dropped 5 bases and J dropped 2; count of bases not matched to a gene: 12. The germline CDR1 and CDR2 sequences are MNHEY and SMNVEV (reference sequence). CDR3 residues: CASSNLISGGFTDTQYF. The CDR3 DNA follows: TGTGCCAGCAGTAACCTCATATCAGGGGGCTTCACAGATACGCAGTATTTT.

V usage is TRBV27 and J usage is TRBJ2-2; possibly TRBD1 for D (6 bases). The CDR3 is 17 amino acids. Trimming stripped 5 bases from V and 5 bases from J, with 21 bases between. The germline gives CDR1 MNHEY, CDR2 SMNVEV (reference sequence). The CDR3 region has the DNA TGTGCCAGCAGTCCATACAGGGACGCATCCCGGACCGGGGAGCTGTTTTTT. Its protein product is CASSPYRDASRTGELFF.

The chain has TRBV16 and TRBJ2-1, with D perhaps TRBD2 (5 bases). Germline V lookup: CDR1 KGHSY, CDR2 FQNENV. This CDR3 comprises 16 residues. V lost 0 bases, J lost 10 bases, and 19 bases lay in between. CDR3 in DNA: TGTGCCAGCAGCCAATCCCCGGCCACCCCAAGGAGGGAGCAGTTCTTC. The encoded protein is CASSQSPATPRREQFF. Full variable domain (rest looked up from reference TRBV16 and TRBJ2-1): GEEVAQTPKHLVRGEGQKAKLYCAPIKGHSYVFWYQQVLKNEFKFLISFQNENVFDETGMPKERFSAKCLPNSPCSLEIQATKLEDSAVYFCASSQSPATPRREQFFGPGTRLTVL.

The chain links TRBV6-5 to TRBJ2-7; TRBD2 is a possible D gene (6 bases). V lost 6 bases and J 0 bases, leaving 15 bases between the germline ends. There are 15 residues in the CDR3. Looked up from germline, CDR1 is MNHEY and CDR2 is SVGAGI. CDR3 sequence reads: CASSPGVQSSYEQYF. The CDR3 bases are TGTGCCAGCAGCCCGGGGGTGCAGAGCTCCTACGAGCAGTACTTC.

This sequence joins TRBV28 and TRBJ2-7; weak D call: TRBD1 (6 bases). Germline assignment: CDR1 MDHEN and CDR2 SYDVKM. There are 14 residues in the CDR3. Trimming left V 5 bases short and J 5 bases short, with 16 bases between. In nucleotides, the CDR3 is TGTGCCAGCAGTCCACCCCGAGGGGGAGACGAGCAGTACTTC. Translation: CASSPPRGGDEQYF.

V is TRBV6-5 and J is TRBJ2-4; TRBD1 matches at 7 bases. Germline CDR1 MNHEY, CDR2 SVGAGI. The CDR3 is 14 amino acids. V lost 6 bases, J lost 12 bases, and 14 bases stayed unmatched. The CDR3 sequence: CASRQKRDSTNQYF. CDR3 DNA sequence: TGTGCCAGCAGACAAAAAAGGGACAGTACAAATCAGTACTTC.

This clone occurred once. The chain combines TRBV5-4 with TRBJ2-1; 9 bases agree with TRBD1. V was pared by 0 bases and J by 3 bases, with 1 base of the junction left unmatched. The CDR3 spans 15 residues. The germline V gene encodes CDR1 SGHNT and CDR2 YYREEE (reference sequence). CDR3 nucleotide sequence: TGTGCCAGCAGCTTGGGACAGGGGGGCTACAATGAGCAGTTCTTC. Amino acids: CASSLGQGGYNEQFF.

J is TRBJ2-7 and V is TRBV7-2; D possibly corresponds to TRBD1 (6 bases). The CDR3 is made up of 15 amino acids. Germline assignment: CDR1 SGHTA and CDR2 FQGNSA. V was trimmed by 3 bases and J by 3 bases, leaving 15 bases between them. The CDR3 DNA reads TGTGCCAGCAGCTTCTCAGGGGAAAGCTTCTACGAGCAGTACTTC. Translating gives CASSFSGESFYEQYF. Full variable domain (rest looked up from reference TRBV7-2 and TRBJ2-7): GAGVSQSPSNKVTEKGKDVELRCDPISGHTALYWYRQSLGQGLEFLIYFQGNSAPDKSGLPSDRFSAERTGGSVSTLTIQRTQQEDSAVYLCASSFSGESFYEQYFGPGTRLTVT.

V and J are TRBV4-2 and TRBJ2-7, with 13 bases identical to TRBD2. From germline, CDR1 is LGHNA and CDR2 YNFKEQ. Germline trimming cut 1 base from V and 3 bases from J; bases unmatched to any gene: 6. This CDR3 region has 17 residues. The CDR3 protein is CASSQGGGLAGYYEQYF. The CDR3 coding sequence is TGTGCCAGCAGCCAAGGGGGGGGACTAGCGGGGTACTACGAGCAGTACTTC.

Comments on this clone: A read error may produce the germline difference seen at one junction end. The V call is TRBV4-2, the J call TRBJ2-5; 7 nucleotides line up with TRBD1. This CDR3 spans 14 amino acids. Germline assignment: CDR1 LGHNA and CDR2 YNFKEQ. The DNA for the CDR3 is TGTGCCAGCGGCCAGGTCGACAGGGTAGAGACCCAGTACTTC. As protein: CASGQVDRVETQYF.

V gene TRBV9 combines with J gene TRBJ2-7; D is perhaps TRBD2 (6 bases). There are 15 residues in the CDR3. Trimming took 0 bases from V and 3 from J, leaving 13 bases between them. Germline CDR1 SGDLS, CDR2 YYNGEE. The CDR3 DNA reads TGTGCCAGCAGCGTAGGAGCCTGGGAGGTCTACGAGCAGTACTTC. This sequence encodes CASSVGAWEVYEQYF.

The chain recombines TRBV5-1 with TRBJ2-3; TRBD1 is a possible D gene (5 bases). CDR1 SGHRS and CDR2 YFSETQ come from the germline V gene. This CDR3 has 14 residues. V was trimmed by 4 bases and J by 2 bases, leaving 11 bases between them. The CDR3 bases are TGCGCCAGCAGCCTACGACAGTCCACAGATACGCAGTATTTT. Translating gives CASSLRQSTDTQYF.